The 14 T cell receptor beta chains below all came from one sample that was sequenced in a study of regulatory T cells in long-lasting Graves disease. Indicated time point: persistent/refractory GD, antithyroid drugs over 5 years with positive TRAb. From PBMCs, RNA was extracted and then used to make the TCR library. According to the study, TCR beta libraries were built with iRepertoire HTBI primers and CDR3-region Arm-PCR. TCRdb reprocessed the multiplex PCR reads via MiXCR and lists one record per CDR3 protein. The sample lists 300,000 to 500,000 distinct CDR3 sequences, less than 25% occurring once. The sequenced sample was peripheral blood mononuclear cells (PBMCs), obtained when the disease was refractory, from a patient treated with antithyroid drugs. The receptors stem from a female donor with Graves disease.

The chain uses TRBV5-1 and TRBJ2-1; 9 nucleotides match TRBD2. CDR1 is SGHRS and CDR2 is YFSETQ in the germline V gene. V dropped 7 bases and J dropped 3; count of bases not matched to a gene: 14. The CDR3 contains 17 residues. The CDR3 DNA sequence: TGCGCCAGCGGGGTAGCGGGAGTTGGAGGGATCTACAATGAGCAGTTCTTC. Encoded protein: CASGVAGVGGIYNEQFF.

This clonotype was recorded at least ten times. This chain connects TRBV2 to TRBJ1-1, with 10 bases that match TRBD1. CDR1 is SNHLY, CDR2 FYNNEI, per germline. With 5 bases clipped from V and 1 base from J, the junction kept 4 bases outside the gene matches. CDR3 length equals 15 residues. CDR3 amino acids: CASSLRDRGNTEAFF. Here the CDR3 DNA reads TGTGCCAGCAGTCTCCGGGACAGGGGGAACACTGAAGCTTTCTTT.

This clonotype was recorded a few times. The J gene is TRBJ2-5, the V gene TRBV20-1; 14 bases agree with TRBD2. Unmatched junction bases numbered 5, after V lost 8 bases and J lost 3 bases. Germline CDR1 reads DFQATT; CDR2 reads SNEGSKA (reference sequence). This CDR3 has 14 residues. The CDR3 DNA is TGCAGTAGTGAGGGACTAGCGGGAGAAGAGACCCAGTACTTC. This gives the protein CSSEGLAGEETQYF.

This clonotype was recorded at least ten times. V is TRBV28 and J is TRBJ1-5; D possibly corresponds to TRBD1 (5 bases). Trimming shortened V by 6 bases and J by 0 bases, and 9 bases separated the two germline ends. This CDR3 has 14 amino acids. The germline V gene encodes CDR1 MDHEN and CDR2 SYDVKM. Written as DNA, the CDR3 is TGTGCCAGCAGCTACAGGACTAGCAATCAGCCCCAGCATTTT. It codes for CASSYRTSNQPQHF.

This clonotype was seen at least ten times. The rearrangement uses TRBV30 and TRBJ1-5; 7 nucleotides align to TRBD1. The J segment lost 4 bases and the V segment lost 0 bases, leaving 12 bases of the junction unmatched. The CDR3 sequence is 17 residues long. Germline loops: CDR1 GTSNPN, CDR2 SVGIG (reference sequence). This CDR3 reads CAWSVRRGDRVNQPQHF. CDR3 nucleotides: TGTGCCTGGAGTGTACGGAGGGGGGACAGAGTGAATCAGCCCCAGCATTTT.

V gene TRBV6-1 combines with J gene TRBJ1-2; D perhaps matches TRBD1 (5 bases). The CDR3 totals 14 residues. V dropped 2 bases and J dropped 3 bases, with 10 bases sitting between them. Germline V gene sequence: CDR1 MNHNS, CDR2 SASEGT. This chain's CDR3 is CASSEPGRYYGYTF. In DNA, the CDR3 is TGTGCCAGCAGTGAACCGGGACGTTACTATGGCTACACCTTC.

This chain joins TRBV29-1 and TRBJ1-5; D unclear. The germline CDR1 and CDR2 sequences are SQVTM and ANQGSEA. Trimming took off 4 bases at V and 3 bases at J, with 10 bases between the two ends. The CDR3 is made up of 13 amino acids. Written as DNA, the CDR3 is TGCAGCGTTGGTAAGGCAGTCAATCAGCCCCAGCATTTT. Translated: CSVGKAVNQPQHF.

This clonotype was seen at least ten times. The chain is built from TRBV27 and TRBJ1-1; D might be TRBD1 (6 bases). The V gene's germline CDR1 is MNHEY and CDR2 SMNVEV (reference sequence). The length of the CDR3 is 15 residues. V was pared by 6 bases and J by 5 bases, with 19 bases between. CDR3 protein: CASRTQTGGLTEAFF. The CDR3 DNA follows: TGTGCCAGCAGGACTCAGACGGGGGGGCTTACTGAAGCTTTCTTT.

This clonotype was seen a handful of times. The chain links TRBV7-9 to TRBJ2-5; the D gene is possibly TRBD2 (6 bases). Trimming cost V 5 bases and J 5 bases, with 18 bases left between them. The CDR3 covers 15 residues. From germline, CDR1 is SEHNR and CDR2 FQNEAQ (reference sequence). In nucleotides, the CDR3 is TGTGCCAGCAGCCCCCTATCGGGAGCTTGGGAGACCCAGTACTTC. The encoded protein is CASSPLSGAWETQYF.

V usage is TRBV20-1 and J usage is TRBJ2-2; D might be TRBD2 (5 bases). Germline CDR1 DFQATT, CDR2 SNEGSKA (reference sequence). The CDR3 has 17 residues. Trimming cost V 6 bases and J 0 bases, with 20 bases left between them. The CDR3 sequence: CSARGSGSRPNTGELFF. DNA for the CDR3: TGCAGTGCCCGAGGCTCGGGGAGTCGCCCGAACACCGGGGAGCTGTTTTTT.

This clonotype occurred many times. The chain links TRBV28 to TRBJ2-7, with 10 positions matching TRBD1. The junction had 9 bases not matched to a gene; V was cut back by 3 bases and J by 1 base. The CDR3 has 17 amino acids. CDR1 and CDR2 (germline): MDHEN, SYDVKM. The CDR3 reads CASSFLPGQGGSYEQYF. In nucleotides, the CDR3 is TGTGCCAGCAGTTTCCTGCCCGGACAGGGGGGATCCTACGAGCAGTACTTC.

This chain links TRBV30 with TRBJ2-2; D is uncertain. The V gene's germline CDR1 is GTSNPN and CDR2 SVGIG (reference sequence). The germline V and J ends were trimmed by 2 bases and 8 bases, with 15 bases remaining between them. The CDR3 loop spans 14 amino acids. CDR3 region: CAWSIGPGSGELFF. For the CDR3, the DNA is TGTGCCTGGAGTATAGGACCCGGGTCTGGGGAGCTGTTTTTT.

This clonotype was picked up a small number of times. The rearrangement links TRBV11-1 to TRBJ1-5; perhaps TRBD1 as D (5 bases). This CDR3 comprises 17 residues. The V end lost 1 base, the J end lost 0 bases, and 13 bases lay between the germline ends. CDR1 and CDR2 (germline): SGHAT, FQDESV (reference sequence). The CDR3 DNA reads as TGTGCCAGCAGCTTAGGGGACGGTGACCATAGCAATCAGCCCCAGCATTTT. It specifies CASSLGDGDHSNQPQHF.

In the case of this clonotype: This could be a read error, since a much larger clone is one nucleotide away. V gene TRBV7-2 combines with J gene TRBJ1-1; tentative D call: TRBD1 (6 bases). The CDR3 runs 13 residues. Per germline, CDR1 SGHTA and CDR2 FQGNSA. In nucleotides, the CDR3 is TGTGCCAGCAGCAGGACAGATCTTACTGAAGCTCTCTTT. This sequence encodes CASSRTDLTEALF.